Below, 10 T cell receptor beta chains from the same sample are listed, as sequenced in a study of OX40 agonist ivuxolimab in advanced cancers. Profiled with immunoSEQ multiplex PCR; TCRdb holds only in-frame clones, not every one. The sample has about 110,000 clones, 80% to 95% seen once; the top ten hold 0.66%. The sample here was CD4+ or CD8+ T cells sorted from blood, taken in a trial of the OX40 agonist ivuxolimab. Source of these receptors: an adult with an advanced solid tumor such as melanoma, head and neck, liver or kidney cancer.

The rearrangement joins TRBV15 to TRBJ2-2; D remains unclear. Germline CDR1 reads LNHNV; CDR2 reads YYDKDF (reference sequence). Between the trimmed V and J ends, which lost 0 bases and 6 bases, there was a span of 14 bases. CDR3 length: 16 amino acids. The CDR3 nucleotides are TGTGCCACCAGCAGAGATTTTTCGGCAGGTCCCGGGGAGCTGTTTTTT. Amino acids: CATSRDFSAGPGELFF.

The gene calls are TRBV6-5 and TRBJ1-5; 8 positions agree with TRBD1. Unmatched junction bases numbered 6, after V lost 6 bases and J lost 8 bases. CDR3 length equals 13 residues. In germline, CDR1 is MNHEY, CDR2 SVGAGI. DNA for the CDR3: TGTGCCAGCAGGGACAGGGCTATGGAGCCCCAGCATTTT. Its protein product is CASRDRAMEPQHF.

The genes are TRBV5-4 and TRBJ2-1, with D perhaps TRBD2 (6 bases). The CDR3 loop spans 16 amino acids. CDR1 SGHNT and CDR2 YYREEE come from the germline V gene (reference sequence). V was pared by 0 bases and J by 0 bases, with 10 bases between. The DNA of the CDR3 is TGTGCCAGCAGCTTGGGCGGGGCCACCTCCTACAATGAGCAGTTCTTC. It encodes CASSLGGATSYNEQFF.

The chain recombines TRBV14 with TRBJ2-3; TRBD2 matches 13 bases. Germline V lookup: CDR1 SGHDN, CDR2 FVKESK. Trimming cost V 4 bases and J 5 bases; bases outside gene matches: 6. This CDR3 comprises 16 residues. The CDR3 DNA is TGTGCCAGCAGCCTGAAGGGACTAGCGGGGATAGATACGCAGTATTTT. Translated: CASSLKGLAGIDTQYF. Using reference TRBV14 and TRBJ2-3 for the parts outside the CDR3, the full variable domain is EAGVTQFPSHSVIEKGQTVTLRCDPISGHDNLYWYRRVMGKEIKFLLHFVKESKQDESGMPNNRFLAERTGGTYSTLKVQPAELEDSGVYFCASSLKGLAGIDTQYFGPGTRLTVL.

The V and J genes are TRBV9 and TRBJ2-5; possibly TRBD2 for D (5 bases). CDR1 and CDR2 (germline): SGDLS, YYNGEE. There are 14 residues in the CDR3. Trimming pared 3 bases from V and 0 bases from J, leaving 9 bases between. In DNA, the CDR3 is TGTGCCAGCAGCGCGCGGACTTACCAAGAGACCCAGTACTTC. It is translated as CASSARTYQETQYF.

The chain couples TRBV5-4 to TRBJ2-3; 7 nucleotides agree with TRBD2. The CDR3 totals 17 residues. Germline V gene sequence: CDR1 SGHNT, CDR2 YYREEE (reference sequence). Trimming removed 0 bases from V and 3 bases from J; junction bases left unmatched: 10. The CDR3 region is CASSLDPAGLGTDTQYF. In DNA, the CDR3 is TGTGCCAGCAGCTTGGACCCAGCGGGGCTCGGGACAGATACGCAGTATTTT.

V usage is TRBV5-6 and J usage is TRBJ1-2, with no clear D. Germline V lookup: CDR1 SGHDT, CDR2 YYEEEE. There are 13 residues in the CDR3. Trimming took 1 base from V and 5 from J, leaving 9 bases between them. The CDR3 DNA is TGTGCCAGCAGCTTGCCCGAGGGATATGGCTACACCTTC. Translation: CASSLPEGYGYTF.

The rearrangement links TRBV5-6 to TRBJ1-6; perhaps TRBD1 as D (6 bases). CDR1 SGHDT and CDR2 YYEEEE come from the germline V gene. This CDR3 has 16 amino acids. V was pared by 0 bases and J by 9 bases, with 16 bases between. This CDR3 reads CASSLGGPGVSSPLHF. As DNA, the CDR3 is TGTGCCAGCAGCTTGGGGGGGCCAGGGGTAAGTTCACCCCTCCACTTT.

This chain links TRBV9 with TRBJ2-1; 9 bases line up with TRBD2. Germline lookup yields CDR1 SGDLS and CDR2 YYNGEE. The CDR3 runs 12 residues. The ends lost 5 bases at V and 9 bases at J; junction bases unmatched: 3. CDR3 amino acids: CASSLSGGEQFF. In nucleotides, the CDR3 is TGTGCCAGCAGTCTTAGCGGGGGTGAGCAGTTCTTC.

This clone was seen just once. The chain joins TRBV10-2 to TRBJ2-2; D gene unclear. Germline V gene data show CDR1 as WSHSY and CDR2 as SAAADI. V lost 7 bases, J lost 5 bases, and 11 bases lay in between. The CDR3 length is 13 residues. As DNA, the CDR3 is TGCGCCAGCATTACAATCCTTACCGGGGAGCTGTTTTTT. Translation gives CASITILTGELFF.